This T cell receptor beta chain was recorded in a study of cytotoxic CD8 clonotypes in ibrutinib-treated CLL. About the research overall: The group held some ten relapsed/refractory and around 15 treatment-naive patients, with under 18 IGHV unmutated. Study-level points and caveats: Few clonotypes were public, and these shrank or held steady under treatment.

Cryopreserved PBMCs were the source of about 1.9 micrograms of genomic DNA, which went to TCR beta libraries. CDR3 length: 12 amino acids. The ends were cut back, 2 bases at V and 4 bases at J, with 2 bases in the middle. The V gene's germline CDR1 is LGHNA and CDR2 YNFKEQ. The table lists this clone with many counts. Its antigen is not known. Libraries were prepared by immunoSEQ multiplex PCR; TCRdb keeps only in-frame clonotypes and omits some of them. The sample has roughly 60,000 clones, about three quarters seen once. The sequences come from PBMCs, collected after 12 months of ibrutinib treatment. The chain combines TRBV4-2 with TRBJ2-2; D remains ambiguous. This receptor was obtained from a human donor with chronic lymphocytic leukemia. As DNA, the CDR3 is TGTGCCAGCAGCCAACCCACCGGGGAGCTGTTTTTT. Protein product: CASSQPTGELFF.